Included here is one T cell receptor (beta chain) sequence, with context. Antigen specificity is unknown. This entry comes from a study of human T cells and chemical hapten exposure. Study at large: Patients had diphenylcyclopropenone applied to the scalp weekly throughout the approximately 22-week study. Study-level findings and limits: No alteration of TCRs above 1 in 1000 frequency was seen with DPC sensitization.

Time point denoted: pre-sensitization, week 0. Indicated treatment: therapeutic diphenylcyclopropenone sensitization with weekly scalp DPC. Ahead of applying each patch test, blood was sampled. The CDR3 runs to 13 residues. V was trimmed by 2 bases and J by 3 bases, leaving 7 bases between them. In germline, CDR1 is SEHNR, CDR2 FQNEAQ (reference sequence). TCRdb ran MiXCR on the RACE reads and lists one entry per CDR3 protein. The profile shows 150,000 to 200,000 distinct CDR3 sequences, roughly 30% of them singletons. The V gene is TRBV7-9, the J gene TRBJ2-5; unclear D gene. Sample: whole blood, taken in connection with sensitization to the hapten diphenylcyclopropenone (DPC). This sequence was found in a woman aged 25 to 45 with alopecia areata. Some clones in this sample may be carry-over from other donors' samples. This CDR3 is CASSLSPEETQYF. DNA for the CDR3: TGTGCCAGCAGCTTATCCCCGGAAGAGACCCAGTACTTC. The complete variable domain, with remaining parts taken from reference TRBV7-9 and TRBJ2-5, reads DTGVSQNPRHKITKRGQNVTFRCDPISEHNRLYWYRQTLGQGPEFLTYFQNEAQLEKSRLLSDRFSAERPKGSFSTLEIQRTEQGDSAMYLCASSLSPEETQYFGPGTRLLVL.